Listed here is a single T cell receptor (beta chain). Its antigen remains unidentified. An amount of RNA that ranged from about 0.45 to 1 ug was reverse transcribed with random hexamers. Across 54 Vbeta and 13 Jbeta, TCR beta CDR3 was amplified with immunoSEQ multiplex PCR. One entry per CDR3 protein, called by TCRdb with MiXCR from the immunoSEQ multiplex PCR reads. The data contain a few hundred thousand distinct CDR3 sequences, 90% to 95% of them singletons. These data are taken from a study of CD8 T cells in Susac syndrome. Germline CDR1 is LGHNA and CDR2 is YSLEER. V was pared by 1 base and J by 8 bases, with 8 bases of the junction left unmatched. The CDR3 length is 15 residues. From blood CD8+ and CD4+ T cells, the TCR beta chain was sequenced. In contrast to the negatively isolated CD8+ and CD4+ T cells, TEMRA cells were FACS-enriched. Study-wide results and caveats: The study acknowledged a relatively small number of individuals in its TCR sequencing and HLA analysis.

The source material was CD8+ T cells from PBMCs. This chain connects TRBV4-3 to TRBJ2-1; 7 bases fit TRBD2. This TCR was sampled from a human donor with multiple sclerosis. The CDR3 here is CASSQGASGGDEQFF. As DNA, the CDR3 is TGCGCCAGCAGCCAAGGGGCTAGCGGTGGCGATGAGCAGTTCTTC.